Reported below is one TCR beta chain. Its target is unknown. The sample is drawn from a study of T cell repertoires in cytomegalovirus infection. Study information: An indication of both CMV infection and matching HLA type came from public TCR beta signatures.

TCRdb reprocessed the reads via MiXCR and lists one record per CDR3 protein. The table lists about 300,000 distinct CDR3 sequences, around 10% of them singletons. Regarding the study as a whole: The ex vivo response was dominated by HLA-C-restricted CMV-specific TCR beta clonotypes. Adding up the frequency of public TCR beta families identified people who carried CMV plus the relevant HLA.

Germline CDR1 is SQVTM and CDR2 is ANQGSEA. V was pared by 7 bases and J by 4 bases, with 20 bases between. The length of the CDR3 is 14 residues. This rearrangement joins TRBV29-1 to TRBJ2-7; D possibly corresponds to TRBD1 (8 bases). The receptor's source is a human donor in good health (CMV status not recorded). Some clones in this sample may be carry-over from other donors' samples. Material: PBMCs. CDR3 sequence: CSAGGTGRGYEQYF. The CDR3, as DNA: TGCAGCGCCGGGGGGACAGGCCGAGGTTACGAGCAGTACTTC.